This T cell receptor beta chain was retrieved from a study of radiotherapy plus CTLA-4 blockade in lung cancer. Study-wide results and caveats: In blood, tumor-derived TCR clones expanded after radiotherapy plus ipilimumab.

Notes on this clone: Its antigen is unknown.

Method: immunoSEQ multiplex PCR; TCRdb's copy keeps in-frame clones and lacks some. The sample records 60,000 to 85,000 clones, approximately 86% being singletons. The CDR3 consists of 16 residues. The germline V gene has CDR1 SGDLS and CDR2 YYNGEE. The ends lost 0 bases at V and 4 bases at J; junction bases unmatched: 4. The sequence derives from a human donor with non-small cell lung cancer who had stable disease on radiotherapy plus ipilimumab. Specimen: peripheral blood, collected from a patient treated with radiotherapy plus ipilimumab. The chain is built from TRBV9 and TRBJ2-7; 13 bases agree with TRBD2. This CDR3 is CASSVGGTSGAYEQYF. Written as DNA, the CDR3 is TGTGCCAGCAGCGTAGGGGGGACTAGCGGGGCTTACGAGCAGTACTTC.